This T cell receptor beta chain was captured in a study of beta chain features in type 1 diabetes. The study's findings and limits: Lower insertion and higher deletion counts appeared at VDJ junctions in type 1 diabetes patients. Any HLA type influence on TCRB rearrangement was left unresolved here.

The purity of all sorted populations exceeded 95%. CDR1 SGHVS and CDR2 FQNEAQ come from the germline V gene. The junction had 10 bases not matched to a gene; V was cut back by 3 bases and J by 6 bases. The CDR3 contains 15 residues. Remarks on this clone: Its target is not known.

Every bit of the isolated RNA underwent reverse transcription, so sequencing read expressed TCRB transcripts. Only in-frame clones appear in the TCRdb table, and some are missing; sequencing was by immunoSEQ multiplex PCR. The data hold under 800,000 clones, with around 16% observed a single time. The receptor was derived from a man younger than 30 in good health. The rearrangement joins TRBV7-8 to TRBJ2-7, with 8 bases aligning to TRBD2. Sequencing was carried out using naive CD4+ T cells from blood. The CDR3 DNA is TGTGCCAGCAGCTTGAGTACTAGCGGCCGGGGCGAGCAGTACTTC. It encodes CASSLSTSGRGEQYF.